Below are 4 T cell receptor beta chains sequenced from a single sample in a study of T-cell memory formation after mild COVID-19. TCRdb itself ran the 5' RACE reads through MiXCR, one entry per CDR3 protein. In the table there are 250,000 to 350,000 distinct CDR3 sequences, just under 20% of which are singletons. The sample taken for sequencing was PBMCs or a T cell subset sorted from them (not recorded which). The receptors here all came from a man aged 18 to 29 who had mild COVID-19 (a few samples of this study predate the infection). Cell type and time point are not known.

In its sample, this clonotype was seen a few times. CDR3 protein: CASSLPGVHQPQHF. DNA for the CDR3: TGTGCCAGCAGTTTGCCAGGGGTGCATCAGCCCCAGCATTTT. V usage is TRBV28 and J usage is TRBJ1-5; tentative D call: TRBD1 (6 bases). Germline loops: CDR1 MDHEN, CDR2 SYDVKM. Deletions cut 3 bases from V and 5 bases from J, with 11 bases between. The CDR3 sequence is 14 residues long.

The J gene is TRBJ2-7, the V gene TRBV7-2, with TRBD2 matching over 7 bases. The CDR3 runs to 15 residues. Germline CDR1 and CDR2: SGHTA and FQGNSA. CDR3 residues: CASSVAGGGSYEQYV. CDR3 bases: TGTGCCAGCAGCGTAGCGGGCGGGGGCTCCTACGAGCAGTACGTC.

This clonotype was counted only a few times. The chain carries TRBV12-3 or TRBV12-4 and TRBJ1-2, with TRBD1 as a possible D gene (5 bases). CDR3 length equals 11 residues. Trimming took off 6 bases at V and 8 bases at J, with 10 bases between the two ends. CDR3 coding DNA: TGTGCCAGCAGCCCCGGGGCCGGCTACACCTTC. Protein: CASSPGAGYTF.

In its sample, this clonotype was seen a few times. This chain joins TRBV6-2 or TRBV6-3 and TRBJ1-5, with 10 bases lining up with TRBD1. CDR1 is MNHEY, CDR2 SVGEGT, per germline. CDR3 length: 15 amino acids. V lost 0 bases and J lost 10; bases outside the gene matches: 6. The DNA for the CDR3 is TGTGCCAGCAGTTACTCGCGGGACAGGGGATTTCCCCAGCATTTT. Its protein is CASSYSRDRGFPQHF.